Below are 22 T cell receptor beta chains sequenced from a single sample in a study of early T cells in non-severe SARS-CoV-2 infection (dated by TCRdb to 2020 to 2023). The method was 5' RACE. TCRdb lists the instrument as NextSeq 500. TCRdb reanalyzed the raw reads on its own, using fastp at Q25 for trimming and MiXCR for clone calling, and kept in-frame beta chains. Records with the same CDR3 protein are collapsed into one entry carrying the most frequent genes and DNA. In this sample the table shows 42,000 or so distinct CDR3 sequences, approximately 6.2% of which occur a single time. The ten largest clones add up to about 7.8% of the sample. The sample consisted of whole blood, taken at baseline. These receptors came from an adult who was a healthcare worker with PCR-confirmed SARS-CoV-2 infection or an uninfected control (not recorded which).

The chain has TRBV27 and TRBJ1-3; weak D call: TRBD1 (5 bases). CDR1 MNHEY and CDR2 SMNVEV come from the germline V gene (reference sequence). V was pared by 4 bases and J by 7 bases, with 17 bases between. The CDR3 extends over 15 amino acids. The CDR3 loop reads CASSSTQDFGNTIYF. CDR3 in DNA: TGTGCCAGCAGTTCCACACAGGATTTCGGGAACACCATATATTTT.

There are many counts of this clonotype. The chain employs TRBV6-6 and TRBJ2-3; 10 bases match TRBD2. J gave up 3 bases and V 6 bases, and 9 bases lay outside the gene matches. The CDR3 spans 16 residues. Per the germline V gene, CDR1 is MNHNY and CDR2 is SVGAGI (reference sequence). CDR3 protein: CASSRERGGLTDTQYF. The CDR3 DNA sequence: TGTGCCAGCAGCCGCGAGCGGGGGGGCCTAACAGATACGCAGTATTTT.

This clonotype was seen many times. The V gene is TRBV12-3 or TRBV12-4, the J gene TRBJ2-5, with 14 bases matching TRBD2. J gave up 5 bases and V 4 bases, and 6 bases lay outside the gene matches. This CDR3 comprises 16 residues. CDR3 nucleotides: TGTGCCAGCAGTTACGGACTAGCGGGGGGTTATGAGACCCAGTACTTC. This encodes CASSYGLAGGYETQYF.

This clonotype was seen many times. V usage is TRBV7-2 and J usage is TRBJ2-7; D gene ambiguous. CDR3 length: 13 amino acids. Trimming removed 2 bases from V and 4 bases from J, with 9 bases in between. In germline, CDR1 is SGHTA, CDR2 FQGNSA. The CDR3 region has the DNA TGTGCCAGCAGCTTAAGTCCCGGGTACGAGCAGTACTTC. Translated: CASSLSPGYEQYF.

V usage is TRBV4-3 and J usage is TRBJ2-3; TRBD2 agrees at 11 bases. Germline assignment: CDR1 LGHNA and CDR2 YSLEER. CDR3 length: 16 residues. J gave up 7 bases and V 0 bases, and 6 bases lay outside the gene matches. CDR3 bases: TGCGCCAGCAGCCAAGACCGGCTAGCGGGGGGACATACGCAGTATTTT. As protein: CASSQDRLAGGHTQYF.

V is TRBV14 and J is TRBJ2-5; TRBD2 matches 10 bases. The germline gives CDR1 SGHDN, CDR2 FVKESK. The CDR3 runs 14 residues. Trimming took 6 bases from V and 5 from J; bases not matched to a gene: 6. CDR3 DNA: TGTGCCAGCAGGAGTAGCGGGGGGAGTGAGACCCAGTACTTC. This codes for CASRSSGGSETQYF.

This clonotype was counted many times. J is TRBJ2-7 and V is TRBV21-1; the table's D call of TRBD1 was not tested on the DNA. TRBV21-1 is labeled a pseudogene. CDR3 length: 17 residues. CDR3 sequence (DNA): TGTGCCAGCAGCAAAGAATGTAGGACAGGGGATACCTACGAGCAGTACTTC. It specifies CASSKECRTGDTYEQYF.

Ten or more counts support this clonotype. CDR3: CASSFPQGANYGYTF. The CDR3 DNA reads as TGTGCCAGCAGTTTCCCCCAGGGTGCTAACTATGGCTACACCTTC. The gene calls are TRBV12-3 or TRBV12-4 and TRBJ1-2; possible D gene TRBD1, 5 bases. V was pared by 3 bases and J by 0 bases, with 11 bases between. The CDR3 contains 15 residues.

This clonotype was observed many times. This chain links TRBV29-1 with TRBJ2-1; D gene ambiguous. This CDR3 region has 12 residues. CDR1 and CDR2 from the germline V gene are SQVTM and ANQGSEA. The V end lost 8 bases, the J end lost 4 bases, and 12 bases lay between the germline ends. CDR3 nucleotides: TGCAGCTTAAGGACGGTTTACAATGAGCAGTTCTTC. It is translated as CSLRTVYNEQFF.

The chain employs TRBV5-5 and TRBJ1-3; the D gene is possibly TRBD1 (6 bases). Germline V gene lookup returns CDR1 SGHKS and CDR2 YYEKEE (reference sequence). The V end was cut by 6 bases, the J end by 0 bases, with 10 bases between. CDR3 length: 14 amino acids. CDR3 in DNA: TGTGCCAGCAACGGACAGTACTCTGGAAACACCATATATTTT. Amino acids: CASNGQYSGNTIYF.

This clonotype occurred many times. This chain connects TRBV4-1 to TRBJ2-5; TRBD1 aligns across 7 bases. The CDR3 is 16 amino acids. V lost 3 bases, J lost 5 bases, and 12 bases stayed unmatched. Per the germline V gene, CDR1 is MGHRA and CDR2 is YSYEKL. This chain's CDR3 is CASSQTLTGSRETQYF. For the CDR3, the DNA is TGCGCCAGCAGCCAGACTTTGACAGGGTCTCGGGAGACCCAGTACTTC.

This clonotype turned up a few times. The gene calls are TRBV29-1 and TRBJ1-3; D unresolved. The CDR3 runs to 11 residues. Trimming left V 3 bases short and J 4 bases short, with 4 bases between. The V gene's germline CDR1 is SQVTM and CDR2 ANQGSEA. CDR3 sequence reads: CSVDQGNTIYF. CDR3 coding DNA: TGCAGCGTTGATCAGGGAAACACCATATATTTT. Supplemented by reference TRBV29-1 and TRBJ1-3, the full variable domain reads SAVISQKPSRDICQRGTSLTIQCQVDSQVTMMFWYRQQPGQSLTLIATANQGSEATYESGFVIDKFPISRPNLTFSTLTVSNMSPEDSSIYLCSVDQGNTIYFGEGSWLTVV.

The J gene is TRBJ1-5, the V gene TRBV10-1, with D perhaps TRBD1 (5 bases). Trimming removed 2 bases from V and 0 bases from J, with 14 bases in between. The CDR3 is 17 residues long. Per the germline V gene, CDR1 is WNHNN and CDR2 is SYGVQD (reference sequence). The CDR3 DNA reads TGCGCCAGCAGTGAGAGAGGGGCAAACTTTAGCAATCAGCCCCAGCATTTT. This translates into CASSERGANFSNQPQHF.

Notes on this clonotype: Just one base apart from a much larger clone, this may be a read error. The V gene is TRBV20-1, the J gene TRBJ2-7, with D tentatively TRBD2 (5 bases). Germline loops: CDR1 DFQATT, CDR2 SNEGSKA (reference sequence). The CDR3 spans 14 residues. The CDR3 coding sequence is TGCAGTACTAGAACGGTAGTCCGCTCCTACGAGCAGTACTTC. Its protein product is CSTRTVVRSYEQYF.

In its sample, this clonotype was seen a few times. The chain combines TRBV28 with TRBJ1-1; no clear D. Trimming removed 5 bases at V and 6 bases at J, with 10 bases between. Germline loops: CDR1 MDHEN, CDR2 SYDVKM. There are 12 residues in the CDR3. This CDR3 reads CASSLRVPEAFF. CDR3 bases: TGTGCCAGCAGTCTAAGGGTTCCTGAAGCTTTCTTT.

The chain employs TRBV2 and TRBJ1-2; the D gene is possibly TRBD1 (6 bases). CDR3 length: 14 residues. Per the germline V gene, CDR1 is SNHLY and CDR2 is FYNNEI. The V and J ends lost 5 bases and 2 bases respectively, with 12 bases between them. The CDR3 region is CASSIGTKNYGYTF. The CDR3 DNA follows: TGTGCCAGCAGTATCGGGACAAAAAACTATGGCTACACCTTC.

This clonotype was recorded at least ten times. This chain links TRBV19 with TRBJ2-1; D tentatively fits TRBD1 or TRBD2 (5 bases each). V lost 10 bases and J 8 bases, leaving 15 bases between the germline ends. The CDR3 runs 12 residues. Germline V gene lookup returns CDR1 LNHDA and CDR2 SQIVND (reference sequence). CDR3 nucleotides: TGTGCCACCGAGGGTTGGGGCGATGAGCAGTTCTTC. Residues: CATEGWGDEQFF.

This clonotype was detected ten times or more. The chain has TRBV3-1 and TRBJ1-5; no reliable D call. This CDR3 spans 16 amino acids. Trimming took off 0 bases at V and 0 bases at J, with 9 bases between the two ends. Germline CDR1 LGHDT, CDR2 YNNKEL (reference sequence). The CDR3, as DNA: TGTGCCAGCAGCCAAGAGTCACCGAATAGCAATCAGCCCCAGCATTTT. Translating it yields CASSQESPNSNQPQHF.

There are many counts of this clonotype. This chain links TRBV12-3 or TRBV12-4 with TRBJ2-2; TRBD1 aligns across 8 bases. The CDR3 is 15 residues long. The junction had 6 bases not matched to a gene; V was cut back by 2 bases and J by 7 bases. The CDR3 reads CASSLTDREDGELFF. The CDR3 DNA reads TGTGCCAGCAGTTTAACGGACAGGGAAGACGGGGAGCTGTTTTTT.

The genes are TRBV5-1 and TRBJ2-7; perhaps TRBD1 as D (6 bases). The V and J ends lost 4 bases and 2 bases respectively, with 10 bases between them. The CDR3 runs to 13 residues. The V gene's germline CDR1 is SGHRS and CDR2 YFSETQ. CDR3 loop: CASSDSGAYEQYF. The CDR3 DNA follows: TGCGCCAGCAGCGACTCAGGGGCCTACGAGCAGTACTTC.

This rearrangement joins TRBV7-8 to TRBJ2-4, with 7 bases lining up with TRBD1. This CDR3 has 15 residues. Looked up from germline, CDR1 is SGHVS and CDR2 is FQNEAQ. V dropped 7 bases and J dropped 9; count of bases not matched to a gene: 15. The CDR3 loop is CASMISATGAAIQYF. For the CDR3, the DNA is TGTGCCAGCATGATCTCCGCTACAGGGGCGGCCATTCAGTACTTC.

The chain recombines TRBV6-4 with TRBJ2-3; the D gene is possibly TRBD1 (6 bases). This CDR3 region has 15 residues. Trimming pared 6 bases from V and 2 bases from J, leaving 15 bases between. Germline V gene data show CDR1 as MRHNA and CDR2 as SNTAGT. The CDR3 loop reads CASRRQGLYTDTQYF. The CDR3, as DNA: TGTGCCAGCAGGCGCCAGGGGTTATACACAGATACGCAGTATTTT.